The clone carrying this TCR beta chain rates as medium-sized. Treg sorting used a CD4+CD25+CD127-/low gate. The CDR3 spans 17 residues. Germline V gene data show CDR1 as MDHEN and CDR2 as SYDVKM. Trimming cost V 6 bases and J 3 bases; bases outside gene matches: 11. TCRdb re-called the 5' RACE reads with MiXCR, one entry per CDR3 protein. Of roughly 11,000 distinct CDR3 sequences listed, 25% to 30% are singletons. V is TRBV28 and J is TRBJ2-2; 9 bases are shared with TRBD1. This receptor was obtained from a female donor with breast cancer. Sequencing was carried out using Tregs sorted from a lymph node. The CDR3 region is CASSPTRDRDYTGELFF. The CDR3 nucleotides are TGTGCCAGCAGCCCCACGAGGGACAGGGACTACACCGGGGAGCTGTTTTTT.